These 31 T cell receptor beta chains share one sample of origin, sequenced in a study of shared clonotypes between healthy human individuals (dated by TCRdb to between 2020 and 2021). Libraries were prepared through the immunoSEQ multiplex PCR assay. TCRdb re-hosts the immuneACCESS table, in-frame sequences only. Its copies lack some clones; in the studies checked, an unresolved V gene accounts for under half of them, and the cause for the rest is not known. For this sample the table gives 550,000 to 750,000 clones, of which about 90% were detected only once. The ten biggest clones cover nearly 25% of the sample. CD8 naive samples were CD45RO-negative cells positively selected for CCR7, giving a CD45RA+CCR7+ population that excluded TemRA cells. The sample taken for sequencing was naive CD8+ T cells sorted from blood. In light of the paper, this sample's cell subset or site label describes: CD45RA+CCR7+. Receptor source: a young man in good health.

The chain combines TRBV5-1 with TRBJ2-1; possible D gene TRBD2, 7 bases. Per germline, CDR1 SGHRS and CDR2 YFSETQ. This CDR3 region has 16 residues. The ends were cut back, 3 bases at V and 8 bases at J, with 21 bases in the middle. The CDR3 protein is CASSSPQGGGLDEQFF. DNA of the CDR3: TGCGCCAGCAGCTCCCCTCAAGGGGGAGGGTTGGATGAGCAGTTCTTC.

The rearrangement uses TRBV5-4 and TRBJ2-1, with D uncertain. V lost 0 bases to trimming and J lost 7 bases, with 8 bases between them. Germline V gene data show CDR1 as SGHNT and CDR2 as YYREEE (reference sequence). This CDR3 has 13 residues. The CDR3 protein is CASSLVSENEQFF. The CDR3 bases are TGTGCCAGCAGCTTGGTGAGCGAGAATGAGCAGTTCTTC.

CDR3 sequence reads: CASSLDRNTEAFF. In DNA form, the CDR3 reads TGTGCCAGCAGCCTTGACAGGAACACTGAAGCTTTCTTT. The gene calls are TRBV7-2 and TRBJ1-1, with D possibly matching TRBD1 (5 bases). V shed 5 bases and J shed 1 base, with 8 bases lying between them. Germline loops: CDR1 SGHTA, CDR2 FQGNSA. There are 13 residues in the CDR3.

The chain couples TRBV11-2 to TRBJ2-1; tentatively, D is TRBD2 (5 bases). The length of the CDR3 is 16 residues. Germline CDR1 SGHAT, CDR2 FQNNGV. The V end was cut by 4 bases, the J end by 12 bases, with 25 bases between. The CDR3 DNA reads TGTGCCAGCAGCTACCAGGACTTCGTCACAGCATTTGTGCAGTTCTTC. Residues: CASSYQDFVTAFVQFF.

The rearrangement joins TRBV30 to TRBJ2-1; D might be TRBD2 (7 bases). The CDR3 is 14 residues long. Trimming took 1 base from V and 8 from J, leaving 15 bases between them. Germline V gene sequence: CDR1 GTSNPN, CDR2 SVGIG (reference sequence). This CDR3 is CAWSAGQGRDEQFF. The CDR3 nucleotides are TGTGCCTGGAGTGCGGGGCAGGGGAGGGATGAGCAGTTCTTC. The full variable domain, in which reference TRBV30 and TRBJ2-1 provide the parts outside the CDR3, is SQTIHQWPATLVQPVGSPLSLECTVEGTSNPNLYWYRQAAGRGLQLLFYSVGIGQISSEVPQNLSASRPQDRQFILSSKKLLLSDSGFYLCAWSAGQGRDEQFFGPGTRLTVL.

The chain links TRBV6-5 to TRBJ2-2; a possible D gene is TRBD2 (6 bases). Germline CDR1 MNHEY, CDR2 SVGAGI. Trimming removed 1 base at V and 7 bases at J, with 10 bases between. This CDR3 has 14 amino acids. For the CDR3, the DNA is TGTGCCAGCAGTTACTATGGGGGGAACGGGGAGCTGTTTTTT. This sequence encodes CASSYYGGNGELFF.

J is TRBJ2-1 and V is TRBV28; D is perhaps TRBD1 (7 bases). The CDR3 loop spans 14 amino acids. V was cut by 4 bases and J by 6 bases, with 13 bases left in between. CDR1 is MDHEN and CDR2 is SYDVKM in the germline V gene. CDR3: CASSSNRGGNEQFF. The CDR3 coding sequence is TGTGCCAGCAGTTCGAACAGGGGAGGCAATGAGCAGTTCTTC.

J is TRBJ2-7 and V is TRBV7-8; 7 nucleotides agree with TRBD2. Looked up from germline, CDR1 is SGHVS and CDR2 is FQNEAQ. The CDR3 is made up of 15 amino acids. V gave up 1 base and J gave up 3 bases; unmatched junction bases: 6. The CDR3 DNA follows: TGTGCCAGCAGCTTAGTCGGCGGGAGAGACTACGAGCAGTACTTC. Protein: CASSLVGGRDYEQYF.

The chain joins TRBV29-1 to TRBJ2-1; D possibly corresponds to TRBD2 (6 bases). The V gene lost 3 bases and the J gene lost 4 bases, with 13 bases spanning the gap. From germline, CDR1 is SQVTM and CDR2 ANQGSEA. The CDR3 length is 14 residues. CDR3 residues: CSVETGDTYNEQFF. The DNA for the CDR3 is TGCAGCGTTGAGACGGGAGATACATACAATGAGCAGTTCTTC.

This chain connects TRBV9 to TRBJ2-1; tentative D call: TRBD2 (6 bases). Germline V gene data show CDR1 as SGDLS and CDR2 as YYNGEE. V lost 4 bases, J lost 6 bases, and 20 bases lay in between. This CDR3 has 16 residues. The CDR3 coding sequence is TGTGCCAGCAGCTTAAGGCCGGGACTTAATTCCAATGAGCAGTTCTTC. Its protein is CASSLRPGLNSNEQFF.

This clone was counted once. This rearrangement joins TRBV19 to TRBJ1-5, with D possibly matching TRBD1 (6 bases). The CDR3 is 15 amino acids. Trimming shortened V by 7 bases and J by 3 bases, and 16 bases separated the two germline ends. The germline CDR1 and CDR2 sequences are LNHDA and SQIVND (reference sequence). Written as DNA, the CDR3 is TGTGCCAGTACCCGGGGGCCAGTCTTCAATCAGCCCCAGCATTTT. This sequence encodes CASTRGPVFNQPQHF.

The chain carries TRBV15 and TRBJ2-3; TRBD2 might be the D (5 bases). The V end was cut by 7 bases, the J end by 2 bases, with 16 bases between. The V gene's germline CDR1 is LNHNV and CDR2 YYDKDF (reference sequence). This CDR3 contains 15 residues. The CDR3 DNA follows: TGTGCCACCAAGGGTTTTGGGAGCCCCACAGATACGCAGTATTTT. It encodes CATKGFGSPTDTQYF.

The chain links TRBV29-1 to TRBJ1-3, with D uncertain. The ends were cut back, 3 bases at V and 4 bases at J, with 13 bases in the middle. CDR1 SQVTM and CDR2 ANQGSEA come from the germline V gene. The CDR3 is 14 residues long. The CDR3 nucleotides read TGCAGCGTTGATCTGGTACCGGCCGGAAACACCATATATTTT. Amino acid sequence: CSVDLVPAGNTIYF.

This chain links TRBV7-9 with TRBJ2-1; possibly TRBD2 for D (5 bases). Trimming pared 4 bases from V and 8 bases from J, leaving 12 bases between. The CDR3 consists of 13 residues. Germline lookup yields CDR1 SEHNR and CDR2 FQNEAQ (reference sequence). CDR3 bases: TGTGCCAGCAGCTCCGAGGCCGGGGATGAGCAGTTCTTC. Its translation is CASSSEAGDEQFF.

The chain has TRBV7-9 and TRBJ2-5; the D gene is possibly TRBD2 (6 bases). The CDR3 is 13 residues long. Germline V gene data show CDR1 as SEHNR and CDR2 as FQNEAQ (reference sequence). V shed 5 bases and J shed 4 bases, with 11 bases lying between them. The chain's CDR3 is CASSKGLRETQYF. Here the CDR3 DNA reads TGTGCCAGCAGCAAGGGACTGCGAGAGACCCAGTACTTC.

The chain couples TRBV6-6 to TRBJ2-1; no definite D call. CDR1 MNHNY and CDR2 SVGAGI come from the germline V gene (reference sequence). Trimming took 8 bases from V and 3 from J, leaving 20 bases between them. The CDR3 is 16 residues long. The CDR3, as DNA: TGTGCCAGCCTCCTTTTTCTGGGCAGCAACTACAATGAGCAGTTCTTC. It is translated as CASLLFLGSNYNEQFF.

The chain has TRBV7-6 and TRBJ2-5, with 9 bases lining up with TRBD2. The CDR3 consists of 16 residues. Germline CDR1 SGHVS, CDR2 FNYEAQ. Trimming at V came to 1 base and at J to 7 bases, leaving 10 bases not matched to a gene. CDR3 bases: TGTGCCAGCAGCTTAGACGGCGGGAGGGTCCCATGGACCCAGTACTTC. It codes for CASSLDGGRVPWTQYF.

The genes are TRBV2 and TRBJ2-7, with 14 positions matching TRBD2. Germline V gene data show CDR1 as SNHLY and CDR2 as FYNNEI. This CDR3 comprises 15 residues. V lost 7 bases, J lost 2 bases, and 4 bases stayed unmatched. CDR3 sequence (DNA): TGTGCCAGCACCGAGGGACTAGCGGGAGCCTACGAGCAGTACTTC. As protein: CASTEGLAGAYEQYF.

CDR3 sequence: CASSRTGSTDTQYF. In DNA, the CDR3 is TGTGCCAGCAGTCGGACAGGATCCACAGATACGCAGTATTTT. The chain joins TRBV6-4 to TRBJ2-3; the match to TRBD1 covers 7 bases. Germline CDR1 is MRHNA and CDR2 is SNTAGT. The CDR3 contains 14 residues. The V segment lost 5 bases and the J segment 2 bases; nucleotides outside the gene matches: 4.

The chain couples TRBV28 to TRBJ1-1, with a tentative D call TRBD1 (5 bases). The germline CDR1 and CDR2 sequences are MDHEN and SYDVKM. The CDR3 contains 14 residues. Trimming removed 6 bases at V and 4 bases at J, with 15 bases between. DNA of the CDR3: TGTGCCAGCAGCCTAGATGGGGGAGGCACTGAAGCTTTCTTT. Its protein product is CASSLDGGGTEAFF.

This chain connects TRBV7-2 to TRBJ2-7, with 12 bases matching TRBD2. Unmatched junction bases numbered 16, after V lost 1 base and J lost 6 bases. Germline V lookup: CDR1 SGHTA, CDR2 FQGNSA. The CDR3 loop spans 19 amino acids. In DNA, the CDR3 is TGTGCCAGCAGCTTAGAGGCCCCGACTAGCGGGAGAGGTTTGGGCGAGCAGTACTTC. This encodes CASSLEAPTSGRGLGEQYF.

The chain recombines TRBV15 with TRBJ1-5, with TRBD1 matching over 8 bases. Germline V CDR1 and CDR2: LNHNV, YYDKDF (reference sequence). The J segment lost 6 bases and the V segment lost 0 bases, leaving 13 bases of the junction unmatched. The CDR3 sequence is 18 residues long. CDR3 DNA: TGTGCCACCAGCAGAGATTCTATGAACAGGGGGTACACTCAGCCCCAGCATTTT. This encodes CATSRDSMNRGYTQPQHF.

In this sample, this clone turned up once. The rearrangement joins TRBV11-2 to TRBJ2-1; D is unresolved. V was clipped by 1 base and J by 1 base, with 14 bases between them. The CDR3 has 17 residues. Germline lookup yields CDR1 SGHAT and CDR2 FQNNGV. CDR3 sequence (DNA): TGTGCCAGCAGCTTAGTTATGGGTCCGCGATCCTACAATGAGCAGTTCTTC. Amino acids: CASSLVMGPRSYNEQFF.

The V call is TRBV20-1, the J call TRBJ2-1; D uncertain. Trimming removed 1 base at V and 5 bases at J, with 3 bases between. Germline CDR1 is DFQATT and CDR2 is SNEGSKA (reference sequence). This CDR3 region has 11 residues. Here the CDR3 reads CSARGHNEQFF. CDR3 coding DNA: TGCAGTGCTAGAGGGCACAATGAGCAGTTCTTC.

The CDR3 nucleotides are TGCAGCGCGAGTGACAGGGTCTCCTACGAGCAGTACTTC. Amino acid sequence: CSASDRVSYEQYF. The rearrangement uses TRBV29-1 and TRBJ2-7; TRBD1 aligns across 7 bases. Germline V gives CDR1 SQVTM, CDR2 ANQGSEA. The length of the CDR3 is 13 residues. J was trimmed by 0 bases and V by 7 bases; bases with no gene match: 6.

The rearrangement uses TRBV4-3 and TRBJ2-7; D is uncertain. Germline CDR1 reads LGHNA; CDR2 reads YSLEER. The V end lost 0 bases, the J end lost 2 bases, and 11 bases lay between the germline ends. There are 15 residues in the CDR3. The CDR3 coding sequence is TGCGCCAGCAGCCAAGAACCCAACCCAACCTACGAGCAGTACTTC. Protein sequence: CASSQEPNPTYEQYF.

CDR3 bases: TGTGCCAGCAGCGTCACAGGGGTCCAGCCCCAGCATTTT. Translation: CASSVTGVQPQHF. V gene TRBV6-1 combines with J gene TRBJ1-5, with 7 bases lining up with TRBD1. This CDR3 comprises 13 residues. With 6 bases clipped from V and 7 bases from J, the junction kept 6 bases outside the gene matches. Germline loops: CDR1 MNHNS, CDR2 SASEGT.

CDR3 DNA sequence: TGTGCCAGCAGCGTAGATGGGGGGCGCAAGGGCTACACCTTC. Encoded protein: CASSVDGGRKGYTF. V usage is TRBV9 and J usage is TRBJ1-2, with D possibly matching TRBD1 (6 bases). The germline V and J ends were trimmed by 0 bases and 8 bases, with 14 bases remaining between them. The CDR3 totals 14 residues. CDR1 SGDLS and CDR2 YYNGEE come from the germline V gene.

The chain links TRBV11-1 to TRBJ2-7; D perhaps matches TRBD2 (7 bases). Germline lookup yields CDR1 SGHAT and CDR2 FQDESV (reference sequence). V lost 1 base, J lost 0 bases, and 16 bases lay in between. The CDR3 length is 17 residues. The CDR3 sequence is CASSLVRGGGTSYEQYF. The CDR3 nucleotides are TGTGCCAGCAGCTTAGTACGCGGGGGCGGGACCTCCTACGAGCAGTACTTC.

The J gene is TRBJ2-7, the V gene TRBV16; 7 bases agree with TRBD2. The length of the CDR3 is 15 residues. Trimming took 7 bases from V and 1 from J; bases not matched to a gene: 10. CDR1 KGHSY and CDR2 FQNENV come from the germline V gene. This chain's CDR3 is CASIILAGLSYEQYF. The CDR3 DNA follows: TGTGCCAGCATCATCTTAGCGGGTTTGTCCTACGAGCAGTACTTC.

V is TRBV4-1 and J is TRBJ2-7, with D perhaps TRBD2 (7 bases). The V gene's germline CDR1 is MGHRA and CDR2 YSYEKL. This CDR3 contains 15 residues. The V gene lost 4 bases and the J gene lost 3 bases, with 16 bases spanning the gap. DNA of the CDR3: TGCGCCAGCAGCCCCTGGGGGGGGGCCGACTACGAGCAGTACTTC. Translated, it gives CASSPWGGADYEQYF.